This TCR beta chain is from a study of a mutant IDH1 vaccine in newly diagnosed glioma. Study-wide context: V12 fell at week 35 and V13, the study end, at week 47.

Profiled with immunoSEQ multiplex PCR; TCRdb holds only in-frame clones, not every one. The sample holds some 33,000 clones, about 80% seen once. Sample time point: week 35, safety follow-up. The vaccine gave 300 ug of a 20-mer mutant IDH1 peptide subcutaneously per dose. Note on this clone: Its antigen remains unidentified.

Germline V gives CDR1 SNHLY, CDR2 FYNNEI. The CDR3 loop spans 15 amino acids. V was trimmed by 4 bases and J by 0 bases, leaving 10 bases between them. The sequence derives from a woman in her thirties or forties with glioma. Sample: PBMCs, taken from a glioma patient whose treatment included an IDH1 peptide vaccine. The rearrangement joins TRBV2 to TRBJ1-3; D remains unclear. The CDR3 here is CASSVYFSSGNTIYF. The CDR3 bases are TGTGCCAGCAGTGTCTATTTTTCCTCTGGAAACACCATATATTTT.